This T cell receptor (beta chain) was documented in a study of shared clonotypes between healthy human individuals. Some clones are missing from TCRdb's copy, which holds only in-frame ones; the method was immunoSEQ multiplex PCR. This table holds about 110,000 clones, around 68% found once. The specimen sequenced was memory CD8+ T cells sorted from blood. Subset given: CD45RO+ cells pooled with CCR7-negative TemRA cells. This receptor was obtained from a woman aged 25 to 39 in good health.

DNA of the CDR3: TGCAGCGGCCTACTAGCCGGAGACTTCGAGCAGTACTTC. Amino acids: CSGLLAGDFEQYF. The chain couples TRBV29-1 to TRBJ2-7, with D possibly matching TRBD2 (6 bases). This CDR3 is built from 13 residues. Germline V gives CDR1 SQVTM, CDR2 ANQGSEA. V gave up 7 bases and J gave up 6 bases, with 19 bases separating them.